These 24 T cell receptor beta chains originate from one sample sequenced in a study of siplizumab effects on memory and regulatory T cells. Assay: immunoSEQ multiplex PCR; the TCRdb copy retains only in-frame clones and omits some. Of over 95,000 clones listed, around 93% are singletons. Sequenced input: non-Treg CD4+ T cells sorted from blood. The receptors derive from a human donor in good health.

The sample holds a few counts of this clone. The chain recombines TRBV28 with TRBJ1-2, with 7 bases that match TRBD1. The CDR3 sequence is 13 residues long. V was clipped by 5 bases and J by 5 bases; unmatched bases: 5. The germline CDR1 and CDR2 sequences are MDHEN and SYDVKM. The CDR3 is CASSATGVYGYTF. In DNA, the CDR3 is TGTGCCAGCAGTGCAACAGGGGTTTATGGCTACACCTTC.

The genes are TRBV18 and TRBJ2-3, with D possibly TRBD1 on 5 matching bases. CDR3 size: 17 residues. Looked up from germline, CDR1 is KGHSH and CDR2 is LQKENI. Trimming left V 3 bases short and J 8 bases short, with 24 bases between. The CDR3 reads CASSPPNDRVRVGTQYF. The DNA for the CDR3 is TGTGCCAGCTCACCCCCTAATGACCGGGTCAGGGTTGGTACGCAGTATTTT.

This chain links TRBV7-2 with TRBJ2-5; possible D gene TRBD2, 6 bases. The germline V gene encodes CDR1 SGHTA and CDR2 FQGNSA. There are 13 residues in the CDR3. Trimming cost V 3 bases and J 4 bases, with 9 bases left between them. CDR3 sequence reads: CASSFTSRETQYF. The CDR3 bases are TGTGCCAGCAGCTTCACTAGCAGAGAGACCCAGTACTTC.

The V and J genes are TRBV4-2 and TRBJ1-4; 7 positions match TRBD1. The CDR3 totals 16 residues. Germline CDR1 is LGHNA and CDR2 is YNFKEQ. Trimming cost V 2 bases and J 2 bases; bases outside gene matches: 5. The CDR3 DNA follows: TGTGCCAGCAGCCAAACAGGGGTGGGCACTAATGAAAAACTGTTTTTT. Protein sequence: CASSQTGVGTNEKLFF.

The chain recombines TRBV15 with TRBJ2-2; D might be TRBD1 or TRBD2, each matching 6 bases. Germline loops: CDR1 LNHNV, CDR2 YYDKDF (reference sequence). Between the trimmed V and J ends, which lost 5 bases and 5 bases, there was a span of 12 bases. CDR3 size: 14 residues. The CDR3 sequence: CATSPGAGTGELFF. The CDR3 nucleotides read TGTGCCACCAGCCCGGGGGCTGGGACCGGGGAGCTGTTTTTT.

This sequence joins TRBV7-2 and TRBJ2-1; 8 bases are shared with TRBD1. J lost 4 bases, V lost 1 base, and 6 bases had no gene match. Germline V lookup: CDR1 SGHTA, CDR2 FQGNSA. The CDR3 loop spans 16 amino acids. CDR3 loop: CASSLGSRGHYNEQFF. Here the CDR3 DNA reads TGTGCCAGCAGCTTAGGGTCCAGGGGGCATTACAATGAGCAGTTCTTC.

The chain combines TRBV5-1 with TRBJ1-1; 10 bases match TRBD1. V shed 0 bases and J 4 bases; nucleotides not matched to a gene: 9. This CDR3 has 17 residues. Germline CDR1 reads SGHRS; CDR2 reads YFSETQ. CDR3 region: CASSLGPIRDRGTEAFF. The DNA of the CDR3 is TGCGCCAGCAGCTTGGGCCCCATCCGGGACAGGGGCACTGAAGCTTTCTTT.

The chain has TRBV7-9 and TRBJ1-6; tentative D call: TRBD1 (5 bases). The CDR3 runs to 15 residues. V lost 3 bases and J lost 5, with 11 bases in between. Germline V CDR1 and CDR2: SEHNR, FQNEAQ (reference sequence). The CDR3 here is CASSLRGDHNSPLHF. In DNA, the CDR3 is TGTGCCAGCAGCTTGAGGGGTGACCATAATTCACCCCTCCACTTT.

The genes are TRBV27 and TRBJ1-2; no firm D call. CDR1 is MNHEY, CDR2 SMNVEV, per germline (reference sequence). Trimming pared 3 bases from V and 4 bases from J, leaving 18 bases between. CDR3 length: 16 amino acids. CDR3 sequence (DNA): TGTGCCAGCAGTTTTCAATCGGAGGGATACAGCTATGGCTACACCTTC. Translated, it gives CASSFQSEGYSYGYTF.

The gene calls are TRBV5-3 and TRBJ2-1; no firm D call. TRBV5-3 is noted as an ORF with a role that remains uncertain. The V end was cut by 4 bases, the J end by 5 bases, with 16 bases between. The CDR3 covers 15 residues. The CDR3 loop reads CARSAQQLHNNEQFF. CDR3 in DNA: TGTGCCAGAAGCGCCCAACAGTTACACAACAATGAGCAGTTCTTC.

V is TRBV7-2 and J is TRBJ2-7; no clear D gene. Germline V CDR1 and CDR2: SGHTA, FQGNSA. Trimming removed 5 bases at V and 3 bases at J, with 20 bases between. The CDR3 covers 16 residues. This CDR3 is CASSRIGRPSSYEQYF. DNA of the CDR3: TGTGCCAGCAGCCGCATCGGACGTCCTAGTAGCTACGAGCAGTACTTC.

As DNA, the CDR3 is TGTGCCACCTCTACAGGGGTTGAGGGCTACACCTTC. Residues: CATSTGVEGYTF. The chain uses TRBV6-5 and TRBJ1-2, with 7 bases identical to TRBD1. Germline loops: CDR1 MNHEY, CDR2 SVGAGI. This CDR3 comprises 12 residues. Trimming at V came to 10 bases and at J to 8 bases, leaving 10 bases not matched to a gene.

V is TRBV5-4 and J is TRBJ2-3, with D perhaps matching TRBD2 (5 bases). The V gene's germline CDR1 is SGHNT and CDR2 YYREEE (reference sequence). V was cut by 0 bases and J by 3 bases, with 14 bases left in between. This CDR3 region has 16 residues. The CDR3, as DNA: TGTGCCAGCAGCTTGGGAATCGGGAAGGAAACAGATACGCAGTATTTT. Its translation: CASSLGIGKETDTQYF.

CDR3 coding DNA: TGTGCCAGTAGTATTATCCCGTGGTACGAGCAGTTCTTC. It yields the protein CASSIIPWYEQFF. The chain recombines TRBV19 with TRBJ2-1; D is ambiguous. Germline CDR1 and CDR2: LNHDA and SQIVND (reference sequence). The CDR3 extends over 13 amino acids. V was shortened by 3 bases and J by 10 bases, with 13 bases between the two germline ends.

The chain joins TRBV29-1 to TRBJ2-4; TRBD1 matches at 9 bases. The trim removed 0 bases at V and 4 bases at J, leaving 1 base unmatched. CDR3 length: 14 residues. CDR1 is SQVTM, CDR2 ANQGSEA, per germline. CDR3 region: CSVEEDRGKNIQYF. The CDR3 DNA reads TGCAGCGTTGAAGAGGACAGGGGAAAAAACATTCAGTACTTC.

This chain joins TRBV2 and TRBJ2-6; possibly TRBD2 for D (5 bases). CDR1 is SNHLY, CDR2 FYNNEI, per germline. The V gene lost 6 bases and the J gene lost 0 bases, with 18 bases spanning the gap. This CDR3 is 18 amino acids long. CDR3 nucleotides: TGTGCCAGCAGGCGGATATGGCGGGCCTCCTCTGGGGCCAACGTCCTGACTTTC. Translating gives CASRRIWRASSGANVLTF.

The CDR3 sequence: CAWSGSRIYGYTF. The CDR3 DNA follows: TGTGCCTGGAGTGGGTCCAGGATCTACGGCTACACCTTC. The chain carries TRBV30 and TRBJ1-2; D unresolved. V lost 1 base, J lost 8 bases, and 14 bases lay in between. This CDR3 is built from 13 residues. The germline V gene encodes CDR1 GTSNPN and CDR2 SVGIG (reference sequence).

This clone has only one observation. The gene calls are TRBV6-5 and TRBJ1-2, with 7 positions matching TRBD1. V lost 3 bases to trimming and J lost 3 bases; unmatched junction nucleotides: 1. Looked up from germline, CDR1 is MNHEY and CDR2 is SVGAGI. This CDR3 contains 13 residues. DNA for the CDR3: TGTGCCAGCAGTTATCAGGGGGACTATGGCTACACCTTC. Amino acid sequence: CASSYQGDYGYTF.

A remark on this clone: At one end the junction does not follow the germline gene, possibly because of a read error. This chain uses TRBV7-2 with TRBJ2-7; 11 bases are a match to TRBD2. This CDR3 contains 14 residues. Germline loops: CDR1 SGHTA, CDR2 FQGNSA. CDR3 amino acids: CASSIAGGSYEQCF. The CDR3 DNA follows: TGTGCCAGCAGCATAGCGGGGGGGTCCTACGAGCAGTGCTTC.

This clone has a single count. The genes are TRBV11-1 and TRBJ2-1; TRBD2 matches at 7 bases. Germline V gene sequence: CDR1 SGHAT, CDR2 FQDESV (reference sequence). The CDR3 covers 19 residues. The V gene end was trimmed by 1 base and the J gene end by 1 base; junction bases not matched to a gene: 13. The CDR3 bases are TGTGCCAGCAGCTTAGTCCGCCTTGGCGGGGGTACTTCCTACAATGAGCAGTTCTTC. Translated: CASSLVRLGGGTSYNEQFF.

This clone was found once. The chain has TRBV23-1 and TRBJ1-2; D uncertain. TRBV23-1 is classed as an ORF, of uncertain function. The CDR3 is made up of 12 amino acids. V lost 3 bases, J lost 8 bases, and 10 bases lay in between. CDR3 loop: CASSQQDLGYTF. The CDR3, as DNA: TGCGCCAGCAGTCAGCAGGATCTCGGCTACACCTTC.

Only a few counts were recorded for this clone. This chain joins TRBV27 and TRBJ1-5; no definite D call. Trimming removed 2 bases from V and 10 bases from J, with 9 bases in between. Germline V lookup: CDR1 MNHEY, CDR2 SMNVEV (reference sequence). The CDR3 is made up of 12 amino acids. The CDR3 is CASSLVVCPQHF. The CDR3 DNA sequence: TGTGCCAGCAGTTTAGTGGTCTGTCCCCAGCATTTT.

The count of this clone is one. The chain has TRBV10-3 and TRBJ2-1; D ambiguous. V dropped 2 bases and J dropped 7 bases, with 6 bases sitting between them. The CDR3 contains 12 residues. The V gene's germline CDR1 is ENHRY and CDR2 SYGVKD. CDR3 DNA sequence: TGTGCCATCAGTGAGCGAAATAATGAGCAGTTCTTC. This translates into CAISERNNEQFF.

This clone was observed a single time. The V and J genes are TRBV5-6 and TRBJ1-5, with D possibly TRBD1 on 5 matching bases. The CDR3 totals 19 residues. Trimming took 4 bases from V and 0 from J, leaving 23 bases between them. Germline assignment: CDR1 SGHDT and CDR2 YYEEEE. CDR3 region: CASSPGRDGQYASNQPQHF. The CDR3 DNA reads TGTGCCAGCAGCCCTGGACGGGACGGCCAATATGCTAGCAATCAGCCCCAGCATTTT.